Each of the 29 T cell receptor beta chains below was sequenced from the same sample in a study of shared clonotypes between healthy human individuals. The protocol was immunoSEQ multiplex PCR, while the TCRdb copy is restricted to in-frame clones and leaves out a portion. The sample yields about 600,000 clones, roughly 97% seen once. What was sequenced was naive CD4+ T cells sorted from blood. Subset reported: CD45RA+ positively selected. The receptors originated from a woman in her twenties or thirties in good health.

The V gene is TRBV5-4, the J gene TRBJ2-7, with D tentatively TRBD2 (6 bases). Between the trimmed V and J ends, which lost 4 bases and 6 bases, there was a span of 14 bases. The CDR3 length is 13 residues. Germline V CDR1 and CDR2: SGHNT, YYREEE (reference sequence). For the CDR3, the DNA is TGTGCCAGCAGCCCTAGCGTTCCGGGCGAGCAGTACTTC. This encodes CASSPSVPGEQYF. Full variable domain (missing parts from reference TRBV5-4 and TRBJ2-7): ETGVTQSPTHLIKTRGQQVTLRCSSQSGHNTVSWYQQALGQGPQFIFQYYREEENGRGNFPPRFSGLQFPNYSSELNVNALELDDSALYLCASSPSVPGEQYFGPGTRLTVT.

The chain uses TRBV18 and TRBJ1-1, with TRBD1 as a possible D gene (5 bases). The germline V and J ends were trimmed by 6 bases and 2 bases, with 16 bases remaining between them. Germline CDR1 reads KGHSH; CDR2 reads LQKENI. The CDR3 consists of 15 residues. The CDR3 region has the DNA TGTGCCAGCTCCGAGGCGAATAGGGGCAACACTGAAGCTTTCTTT. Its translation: CASSEANRGNTEAFF.

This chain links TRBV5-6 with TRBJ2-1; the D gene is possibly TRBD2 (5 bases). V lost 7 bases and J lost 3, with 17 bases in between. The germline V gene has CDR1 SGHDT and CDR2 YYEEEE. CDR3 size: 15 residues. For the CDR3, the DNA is TGTGCCAGCCGCCATGGACTGCAAGACTACAATGAGCAGTTCTTC. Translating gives CASRHGLQDYNEQFF.

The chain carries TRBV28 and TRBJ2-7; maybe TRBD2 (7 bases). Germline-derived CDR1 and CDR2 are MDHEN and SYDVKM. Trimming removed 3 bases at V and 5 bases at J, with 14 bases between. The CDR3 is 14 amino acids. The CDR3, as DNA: TGTGCCAGCAGTTTTTGGGAGGGGGTAAACGAGCAGTACTTC. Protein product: CASSFWEGVNEQYF.

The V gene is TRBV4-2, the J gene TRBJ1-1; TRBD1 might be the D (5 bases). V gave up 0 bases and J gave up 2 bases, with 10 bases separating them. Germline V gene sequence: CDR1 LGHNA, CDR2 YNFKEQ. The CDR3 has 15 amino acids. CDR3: CASSQDGARNTEAFF. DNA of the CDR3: TGTGCCAGCAGCCAAGATGGGGCCAGAAACACTGAAGCTTTCTTT.

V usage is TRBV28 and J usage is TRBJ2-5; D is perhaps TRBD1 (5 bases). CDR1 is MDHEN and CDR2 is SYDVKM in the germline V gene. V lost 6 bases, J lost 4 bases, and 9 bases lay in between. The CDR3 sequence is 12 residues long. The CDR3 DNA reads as TGTGCCAGCAGGAACAGGAGAGAGACCCAGTACTTC. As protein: CASRNRRETQYF. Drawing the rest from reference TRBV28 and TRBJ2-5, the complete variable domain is DVKVTQSSRYLVKRTGEKVFLECVQDMDHENMFWYRQDPGLGLRLIYFSYDVKMKEKGDIPEGYSVSREKKERFSLILESASTNQTSMYLCASRNRRETQYFGPGTRLLVL.

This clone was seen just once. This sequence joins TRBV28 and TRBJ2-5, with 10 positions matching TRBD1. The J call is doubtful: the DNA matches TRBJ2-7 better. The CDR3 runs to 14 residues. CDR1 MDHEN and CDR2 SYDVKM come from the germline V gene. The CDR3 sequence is CASTGQGGLTEQYF. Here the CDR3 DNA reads TGTGCCAGCACCGGACAGGGGGGATTAACCGAGCAGTACTTC.

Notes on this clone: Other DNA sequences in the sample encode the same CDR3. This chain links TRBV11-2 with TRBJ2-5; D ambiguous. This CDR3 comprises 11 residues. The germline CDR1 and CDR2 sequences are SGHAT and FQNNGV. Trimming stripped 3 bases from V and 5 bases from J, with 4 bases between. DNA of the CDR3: TGTGCCAGCAGCTTGGCCGAGACCCAGTACTTC. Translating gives CASSLAETQYF.

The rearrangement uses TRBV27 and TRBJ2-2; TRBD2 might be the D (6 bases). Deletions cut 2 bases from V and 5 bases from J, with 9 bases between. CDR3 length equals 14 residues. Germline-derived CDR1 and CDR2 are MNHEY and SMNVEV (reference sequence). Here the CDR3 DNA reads TGTGCCAGCAGTTTAGGCGGGGCGACCGGGGAGCTGTTTTTT. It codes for CASSLGGATGELFF.

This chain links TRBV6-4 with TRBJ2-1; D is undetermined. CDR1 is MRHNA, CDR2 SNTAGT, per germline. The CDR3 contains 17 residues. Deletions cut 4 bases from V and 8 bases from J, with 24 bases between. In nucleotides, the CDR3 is TGTGCCAGCAGTGTCCGAGGTCGCGAGTTGAGAGGTGATGAGCAGTTCTTC. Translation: CASSVRGRELRGDEQFF.

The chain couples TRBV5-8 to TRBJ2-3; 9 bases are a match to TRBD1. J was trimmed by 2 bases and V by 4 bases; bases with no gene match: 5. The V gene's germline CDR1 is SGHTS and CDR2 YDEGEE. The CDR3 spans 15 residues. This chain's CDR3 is CASSHRDRDTDTQYF. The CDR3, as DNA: TGTGCCAGCAGCCACCGGGACAGGGACACAGATACGCAGTATTTT.

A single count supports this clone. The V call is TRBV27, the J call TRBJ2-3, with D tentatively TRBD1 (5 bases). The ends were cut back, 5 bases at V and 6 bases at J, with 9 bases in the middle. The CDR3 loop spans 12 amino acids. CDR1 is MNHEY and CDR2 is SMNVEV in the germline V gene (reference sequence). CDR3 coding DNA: TGTGCCAGCAGTACCTCAGGGGATACGCAGTATTTT. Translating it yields CASSTSGDTQYF.

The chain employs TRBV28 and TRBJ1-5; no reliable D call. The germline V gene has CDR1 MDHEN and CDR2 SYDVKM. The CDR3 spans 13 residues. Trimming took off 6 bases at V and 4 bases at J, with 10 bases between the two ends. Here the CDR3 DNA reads TGTGCCAGCAGCCCGGGATTTAATCAGCCCCAGCATTTT. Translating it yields CASSPGFNQPQHF. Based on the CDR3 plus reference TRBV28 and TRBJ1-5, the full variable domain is DVKVTQSSRYLVKRTGEKVFLECVQDMDHENMFWYRQDPGLGLRLIYFSYDVKMKEKGDIPEGYSVSREKKERFSLILESASTNQTSMYLCASSPGFNQPQHFGDGTRLSIL.

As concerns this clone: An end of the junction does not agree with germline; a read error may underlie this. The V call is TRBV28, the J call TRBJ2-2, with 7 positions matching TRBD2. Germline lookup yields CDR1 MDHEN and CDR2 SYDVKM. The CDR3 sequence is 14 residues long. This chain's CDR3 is CATSPGGGTGELFF. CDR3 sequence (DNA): TGTGCCACCAGTCCGGGGGGAGGCACCGGGGAGCTGTTTTTT.

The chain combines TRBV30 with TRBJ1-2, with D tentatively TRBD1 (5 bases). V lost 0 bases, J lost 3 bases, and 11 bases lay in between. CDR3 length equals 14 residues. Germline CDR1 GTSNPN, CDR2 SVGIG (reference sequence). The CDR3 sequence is CAWSVLRGDYGYTF. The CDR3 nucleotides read TGTGCCTGGAGTGTACTAAGAGGGGACTATGGCTACACCTTC.

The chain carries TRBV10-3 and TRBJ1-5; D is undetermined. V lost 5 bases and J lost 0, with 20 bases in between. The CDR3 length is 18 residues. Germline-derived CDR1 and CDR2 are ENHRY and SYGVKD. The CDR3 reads CAISYSVPRLNSNQPQHF. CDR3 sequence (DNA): TGTGCCATCAGTTATAGCGTTCCGAGGCTTAATAGCAATCAGCCCCAGCATTTT.

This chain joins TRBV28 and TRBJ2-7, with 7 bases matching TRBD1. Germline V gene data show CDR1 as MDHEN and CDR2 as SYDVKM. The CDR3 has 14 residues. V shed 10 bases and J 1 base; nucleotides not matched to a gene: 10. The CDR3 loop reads CATKTGTASYEQYF. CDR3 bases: TGTGCCACCAAAACTGGGACAGCTTCCTACGAGCAGTACTTC.

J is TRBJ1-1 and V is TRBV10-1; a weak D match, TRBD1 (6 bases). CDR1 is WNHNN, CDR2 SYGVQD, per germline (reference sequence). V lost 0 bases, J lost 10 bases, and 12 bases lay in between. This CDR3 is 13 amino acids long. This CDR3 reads CASSESIGGIAFF. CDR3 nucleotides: TGCGCCAGCAGTGAGTCGATTGGGGGCATAGCTTTCTTT.

CDR3 protein: CASSLRTSGNIGTGELFF. The CDR3 DNA is TGTGCCAGCTCCCTTAGGACTAGCGGGAATATCGGCACCGGGGAGCTGTTTTTT. The gene calls are TRBV18 and TRBJ2-2; the match to TRBD2 covers 12 bases. The length of the CDR3 is 18 residues. Germline CDR1 and CDR2: KGHSH and LQKENI. V was pared by 6 bases and J by 4 bases, with 12 bases of the junction left unmatched.

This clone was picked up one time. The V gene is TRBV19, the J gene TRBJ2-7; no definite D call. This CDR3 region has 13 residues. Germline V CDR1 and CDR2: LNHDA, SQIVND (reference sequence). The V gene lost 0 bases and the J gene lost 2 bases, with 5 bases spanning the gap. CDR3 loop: CASSIEFPYEQYF. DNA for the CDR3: TGTGCCAGTAGTATAGAGTTCCCCTACGAGCAGTACTTC.

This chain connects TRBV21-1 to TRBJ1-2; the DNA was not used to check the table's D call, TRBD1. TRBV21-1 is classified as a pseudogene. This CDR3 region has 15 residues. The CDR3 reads CASSKARTGDYGYTF. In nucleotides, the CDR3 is TGTGCCAGCAGCAAAGCGCGAACAGGGGACTATGGCTACACCTTC.

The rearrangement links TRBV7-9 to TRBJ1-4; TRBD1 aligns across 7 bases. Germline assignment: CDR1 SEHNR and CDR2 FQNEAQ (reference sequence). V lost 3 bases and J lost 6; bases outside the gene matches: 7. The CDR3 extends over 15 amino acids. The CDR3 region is CASSFDRVGDEKLFF. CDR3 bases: TGTGCCAGCAGCTTTGACAGGGTGGGGGATGAAAAACTGTTTTTT.

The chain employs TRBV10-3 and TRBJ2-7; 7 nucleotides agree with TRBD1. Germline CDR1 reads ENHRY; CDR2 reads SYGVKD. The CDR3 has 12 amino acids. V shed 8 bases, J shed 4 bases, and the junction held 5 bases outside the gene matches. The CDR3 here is CAIGQGVYEQYF. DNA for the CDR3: TGTGCCATCGGCCAGGGGGTATACGAGCAGTACTTC.

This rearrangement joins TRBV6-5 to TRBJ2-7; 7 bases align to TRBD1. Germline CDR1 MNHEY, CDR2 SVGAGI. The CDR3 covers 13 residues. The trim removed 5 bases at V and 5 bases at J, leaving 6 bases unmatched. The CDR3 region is CASSATGSDEQYF. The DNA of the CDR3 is TGTGCCAGCAGTGCGACAGGGTCCGACGAGCAGTACTTC.

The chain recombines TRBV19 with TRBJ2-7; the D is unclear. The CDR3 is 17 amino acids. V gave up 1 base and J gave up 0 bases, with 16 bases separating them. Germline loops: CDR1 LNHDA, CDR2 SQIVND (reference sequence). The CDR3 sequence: CASSIGGRRESSYEQYF. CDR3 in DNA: TGTGCCAGTAGTATAGGAGGCCGCCGTGAAAGCTCCTACGAGCAGTACTTC.

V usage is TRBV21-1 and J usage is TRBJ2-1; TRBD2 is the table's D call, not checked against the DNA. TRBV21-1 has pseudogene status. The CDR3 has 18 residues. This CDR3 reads CASSKAVGASGGYNEQFF. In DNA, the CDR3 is TGTGCCAGCAGCAAGGCTGTCGGGGCTAGCGGAGGCTACAATGAGCAGTTCTTC.

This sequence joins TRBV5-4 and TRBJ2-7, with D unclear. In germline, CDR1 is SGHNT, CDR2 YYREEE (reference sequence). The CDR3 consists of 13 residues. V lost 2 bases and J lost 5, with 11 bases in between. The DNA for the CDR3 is TGTGCCAGCAGCTTCGAAAGGACCCACGAGCAGTACTTC. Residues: CASSFERTHEQYF.

CDR3 loop: CASSMFATGNTEAFF. The CDR3, as DNA: TGTGCCAGTAGTATGTTCGCGACAGGGAACACTGAAGCTTTCTTT. This chain links TRBV19 with TRBJ1-1, with TRBD1 as a possible D gene (6 bases). Germline CDR1 LNHDA, CDR2 SQIVND (reference sequence). This CDR3 has 15 amino acids. Trimming removed 3 bases from V and 1 base from J, with 12 bases in between.

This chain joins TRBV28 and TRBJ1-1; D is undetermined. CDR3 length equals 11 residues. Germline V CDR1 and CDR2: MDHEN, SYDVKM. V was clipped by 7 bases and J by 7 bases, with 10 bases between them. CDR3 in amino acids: CASTDYREAFF. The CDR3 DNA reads TGTGCCAGCACCGACTATCGTGAAGCTTTCTTT.